What follows are 11 T cell receptor beta chains derived from one specimen sequenced in a study of molecular identifiers for immune sequencing clone quantification (dated by TCRdb to the late 2010s). Libraries were prepared through PCR. For sequencing, a NextSeq 500 was employed. TCRdb's own reprocessing of the public reads used fastp at Q25 and MiXCR and kept productive beta chains. Here each entry gathers all rows of one CDR3 protein and keeps the most common genes and DNA. A total of hundreds of thousands of distinct CDR3 sequences appear in this sample, around 25% of them only once. About 0.84% of the sample is held by the ten biggest clonotypes. Sequencing was performed on naive CD8+ T cells from blood, with Jurkat cell RNA spiked in. The cell subset or site label, as the study defines it: FACS-sorted CD8+CD4-CCR7+CD45RA+ naive T cells. The receptors were gathered from a human donor in good health. Some libraries in this study had Jurkat cell RNA spiked in.

For this clonotype: A much more abundant neighbour one base away suggests this may be a read error. Here the CDR3 omits its conserved ending phenylalanine or tryptophan, so a read error is the likely source. The rearrangement joins TRBV15 to TRBJ2-4, with D possibly called TRBD1 or TRBD2 (5 bases each). V gave up 5 bases and J gave up 4 bases, with 15 bases separating them. The CDR3 runs 15 residues. The germline V gene has CDR1 LNHNV and CDR2 YYDKDF (reference sequence). The chain's CDR3 is CATSPGWGGKNIQYS. The CDR3 DNA sequence: TGTGCCACCAGCCCGGGATGGGGCGGGAAAAACATTCAGTACTCC.

This clonotype was counted many times. The chain couples TRBV13 to TRBJ2-2; D remains ambiguous. The CDR3 loop spans 15 amino acids. Germline assignment: CDR1 PRHDT and CDR2 FYEKMQ (reference sequence). The ends were cut back, 0 bases at V and 1 base at J, with 6 bases in the middle. The DNA of the CDR3 is TGTGCCAGCAGCTTAGGGCGGAGGAACACCGGGGAGCTGTTTTTT. Amino acid sequence: CASSLGRRNTGELFF.

The chain couples TRBV27 to TRBJ2-7; D gene ambiguous. The germline V gene encodes CDR1 MNHEY and CDR2 SMNVEV (reference sequence). The CDR3 is 14 residues long. The V end lost 4 bases, the J end lost 2 bases, and 12 bases lay between the germline ends. For the CDR3, the DNA is TGTGCCAGCAGTTACCAGGACGGAGCCTACGAGCAGTACTTC. Its protein product is CASSYQDGAYEQYF.

This clonotype was recorded at least ten times. The V call is TRBV29-1, the J call TRBJ2-1; D call uncertain. Trimming took 6 bases from V and 4 from J, leaving 10 bases between them. The CDR3 is 12 residues long. Germline CDR1 is SQVTM and CDR2 is ANQGSEA. The chain's CDR3 is CSVPGLYNEQFF. As DNA, the CDR3 is TGCAGCGTCCCGGGCCTGTACAATGAGCAGTTCTTC.

This clonotype has a handful of counts. The rearrangement joins TRBV14 to TRBJ1-1, with 9 bases aligning to TRBD1. Germline V lookup: CDR1 SGHDN, CDR2 FVKESK. This CDR3 is 16 amino acids long. V dropped 0 bases and J dropped 3; count of bases not matched to a gene: 5. DNA for the CDR3: TGTGCCAGCAGCCAAGAACAACAGGGGGCGTACACTGAAGCTTTCTTT. Protein product: CASSQEQQGAYTEAFF.

This clonotype was seen many times. The chain is built from TRBV7-8 and TRBJ2-3, with D possibly being TRBD1 (6 bases). The V gene's germline CDR1 is SGHVS and CDR2 FQNEAQ. The CDR3 covers 14 residues. Trimming pared 0 bases from V and 4 bases from J, leaving 8 bases between. CDR3 amino acids: CASSLATGSDTQYF. The CDR3 DNA reads TGTGCCAGCAGCTTAGCCACAGGGTCAGATACGCAGTATTTT.

V and J are TRBV28 and TRBJ2-7, with 7 bases matching TRBD1. This CDR3 contains 15 residues. Germline CDR1 MDHEN, CDR2 SYDVKM. Trimming removed 3 bases from V and 1 base from J; junction bases left unmatched: 6. CDR3 residues: CASSFRGQVSYEQYF. The DNA of the CDR3 is TGTGCCAGCAGTTTTAGAGGACAGGTATCCTACGAGCAGTACTTC.

Of note for this clonotype: One junction end disagrees with the germline gene, perhaps due to a read error. The chain links TRBV5-3 to TRBJ1-1, with D tentatively TRBD1 (6 bases). TRBV5-3 is placed among ORFs of uncertain function. This CDR3 comprises 15 residues. Written as DNA, the CDR3 is TGTGCCAGCAGCTTGGGATGGCGACAGGTCAATGAAGCTTTCTTT. Encoded protein: CASSLGWRQVNEAFF.

The rearrangement joins TRBV19 to TRBJ1-2; tentative D call: TRBD1 (6 bases). The CDR3 is 15 residues long. The V and J ends lost 5 bases and 0 bases respectively, with 13 bases between them. CDR1 is LNHDA, CDR2 SQIVND, per germline (reference sequence). The CDR3, as DNA: TGTGCCAGTAGTGAATGGGACAACTCTAACTATGGCTACACCTTC. Translated: CASSEWDNSNYGYTF. Full variable domain (rest looked up from reference TRBV19 and TRBJ1-2): DGGITQSPKYLFRKEGQNVTLSCEQNLNHDAMYWYRQDPGQGLRLIYYSQIVNDFQKGDIAEGYSVSREKKESFPLTVTSAQKNPTAFYLCASSEWDNSNYGYTFGSGTRLTVV.

For this clonotype: This may stem from a read error, because a much larger clone lies one nucleotide away. This sequence joins TRBV27 and TRBJ1-1; D is unclear. The CDR3 is made up of 14 amino acids. The germline V gene encodes CDR1 MNHEY and CDR2 SMNVEV (reference sequence). The CDR3 DNA reads as TGTGCCAGCAGTTCGTACGGCATGAACACTGAAACTTTCTTT. Protein: CASSSYGMNTETFF.

This clonotype was observed a few times. This rearrangement joins TRBV4-1 to TRBJ2-1, with 10 positions matching TRBD2. After removal of 1 base from V and 5 bases from J, the junction contained 2 bases not matched to a gene. The CDR3 is 15 amino acids. CDR1 and CDR2 from the germline V gene are MGHRA and YSYEKL. The CDR3 DNA follows: TGCGCCAGCAGCCAAGGGACTAGCGGAGACAATGAGCAGTTCTTC. As protein: CASSQGTSGDNEQFF.